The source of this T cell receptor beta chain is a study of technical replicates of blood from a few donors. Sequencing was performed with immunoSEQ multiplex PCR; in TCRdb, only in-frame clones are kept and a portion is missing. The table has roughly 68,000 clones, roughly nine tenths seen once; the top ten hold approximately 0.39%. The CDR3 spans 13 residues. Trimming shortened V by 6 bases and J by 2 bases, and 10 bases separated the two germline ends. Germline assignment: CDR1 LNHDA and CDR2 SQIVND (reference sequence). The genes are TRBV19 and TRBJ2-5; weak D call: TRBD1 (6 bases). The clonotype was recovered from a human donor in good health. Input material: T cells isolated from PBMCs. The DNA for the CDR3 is TGTGCCAGTAGCCGGACAGCACAAGAGACCCAGTACTTC. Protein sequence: CASSRTAQETQYF.